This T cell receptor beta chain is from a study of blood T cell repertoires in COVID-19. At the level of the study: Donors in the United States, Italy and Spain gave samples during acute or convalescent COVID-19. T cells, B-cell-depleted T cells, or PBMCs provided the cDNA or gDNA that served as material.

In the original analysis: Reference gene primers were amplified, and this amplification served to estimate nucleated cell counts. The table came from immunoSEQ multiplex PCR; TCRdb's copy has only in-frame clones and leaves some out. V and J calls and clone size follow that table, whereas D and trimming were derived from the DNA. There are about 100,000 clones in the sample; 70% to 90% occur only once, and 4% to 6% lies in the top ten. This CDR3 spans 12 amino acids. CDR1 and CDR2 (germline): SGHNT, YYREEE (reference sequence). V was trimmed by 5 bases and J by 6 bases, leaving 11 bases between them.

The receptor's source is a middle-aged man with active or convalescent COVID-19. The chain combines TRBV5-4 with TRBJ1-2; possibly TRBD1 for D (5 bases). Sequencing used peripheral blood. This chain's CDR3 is CASSLRQNGYTF. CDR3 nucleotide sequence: TGTGCCAGCAGTCTCCGACAGAATGGCTACACCTTC.